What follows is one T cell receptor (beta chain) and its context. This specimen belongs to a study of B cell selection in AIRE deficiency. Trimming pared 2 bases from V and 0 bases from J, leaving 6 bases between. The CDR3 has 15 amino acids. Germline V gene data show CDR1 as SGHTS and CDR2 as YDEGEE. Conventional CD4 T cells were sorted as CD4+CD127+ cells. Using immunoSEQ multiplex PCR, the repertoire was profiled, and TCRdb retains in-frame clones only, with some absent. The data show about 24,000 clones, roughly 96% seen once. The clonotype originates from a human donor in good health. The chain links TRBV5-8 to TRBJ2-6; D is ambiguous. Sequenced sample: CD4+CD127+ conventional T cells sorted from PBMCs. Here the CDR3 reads CASSFRSSGANVLTF. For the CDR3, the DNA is TGTGCCAGCAGCTTCCGGAGCTCTGGGGCCAACGTCCTGACTTTC. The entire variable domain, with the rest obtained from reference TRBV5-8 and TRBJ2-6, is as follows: EAGVTQSPTHLIKTRGQQATLRCSPISGHTSVYWYQQALGLGLQFLLWYDEGEERNRGNFPPRFSGRQFPNYSSELNVNALELEDSALYLCASSFRSSGANVLTFGAGSRLTVL.